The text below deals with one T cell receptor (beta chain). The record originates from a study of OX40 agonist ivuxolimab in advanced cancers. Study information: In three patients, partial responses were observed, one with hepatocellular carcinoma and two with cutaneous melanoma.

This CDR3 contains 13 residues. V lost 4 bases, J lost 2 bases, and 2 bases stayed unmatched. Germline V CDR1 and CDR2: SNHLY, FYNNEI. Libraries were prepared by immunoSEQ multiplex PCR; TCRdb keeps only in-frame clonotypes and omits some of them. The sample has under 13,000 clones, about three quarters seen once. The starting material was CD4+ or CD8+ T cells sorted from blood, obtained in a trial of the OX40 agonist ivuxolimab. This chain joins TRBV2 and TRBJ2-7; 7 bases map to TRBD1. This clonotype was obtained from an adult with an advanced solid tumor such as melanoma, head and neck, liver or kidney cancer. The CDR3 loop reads CASSGGQTYEQYF. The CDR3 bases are TGTGCCAGCAGTGGGGGACAGACCTACGAGCAGTACTTC. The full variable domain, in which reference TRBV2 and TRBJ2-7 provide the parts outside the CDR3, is EPEVTQTPSHQVTQMGQEVILRCVPISNHLYFYWYRQILGQKVEFLVSFYNNEISEKSEIFDDQFSVERPDGSNFTLKIRSTKLEDSAMYFCASSGGQTYEQYFGPGTRLTVT.